This T cell receptor (beta chain) was documented in a study of control samples from healthy donors and cancer patients. TCRdb's copy holds only in-frame clones and misses some; the assay was immunoSEQ multiplex PCR. The repertoire has 150,000 to 200,000 clones, almost 90% of them found once; the top ten carry over 1.5%. The junction had 1 base not matched to a gene; V was cut back by 0 bases and J by 2 bases. There are 15 residues in the CDR3. CDR1 SGHTS and CDR2 YDEGEE come from the germline V gene. The TCR was taken from a man in his late teens or twenties in good health. This chain uses TRBV5-8 with TRBJ2-3; TRBD1 agrees at 9 bases. The sample was blood. The CDR3 sequence: CASSLGTGATDTQYF. The CDR3 region has the DNA TGTGCCAGCAGCTTGGGGACAGGGGCCACAGATACGCAGTATTTT.